This TCR beta chain was found in a study of T cell responses to AZD1222 COVID-19 vaccine. Study outcomes and limitations: The study identified only five to seven AZD1222 recipients as seropositive at baseline. Clonal diversity was possibly underestimated, and the donors were mostly white British, with more females. Variant regions that are unmutated are reportedly the target of nearly half of spike-specific TCRs.

Sequenced by immunoSEQ multiplex PCR; TCRdb stores in-frame clones only, minus some. The sample gives 110,000 to 150,000 clones, around 92% of which show up once; 9.5% to 15% is in the top ten. A note on this clone: Its antigen is as yet unknown.

The CDR3 sequence is 12 residues long. Trimming cost V 6 bases and J 1 base, with 6 bases left between them. Germline V gene lookup returns CDR1 MNHEY and CDR2 SVGAGI. Sequencing used peripheral blood, obtained after recovery from COVID-19. The sequence derives from an adult who had recovered from COVID-19. This chain uses TRBV6-5 with TRBJ2-5, with D hard to call. This CDR3 is CASSAIQETQYF. DNA for the CDR3: TGTGCCAGCAGCGCCATCCAAGAGACCCAGTACTTC.